This TCR beta chain was sequenced for a study of cytomegalovirus exposure and HLA in healthy donors. Primers included in the PCR were 60 Vbeta and 13 Jbeta primers. Using immunoSEQ multiplex PCR, the repertoire was profiled, and TCRdb retains in-frame clones only, with some absent. In the table there are 200,000 to 250,000 clones, about 89% of which are singletons. Turning to this clone: Its specificity is not known.

Germline trimming cut 5 bases from V and 6 bases from J; bases unmatched to any gene: 12. Germline V lookup: CDR1 SGHTA, CDR2 FQGNSA. The CDR3 has 17 residues. Study outcomes and limitations: Based on reports, TCR beta sequences accurately predicted HLA-A and HLA-B alleles for most subjects.

The genes are TRBV7-2 and TRBJ2-4; 11 nucleotides agree with TRBD2. This TCR was sampled from a young woman in good health and CMV-seronegative. The sample was PBMCs. This CDR3 is CASSSETSGIRGNIQYF. The CDR3 bases are TGTGCCAGCAGCAGCGAGACTAGCGGGATAAGGGGAAACATTCAGTACTTC.